This T cell receptor beta chain was observed in a study of control samples from healthy donors and cancer patients. Generated by immunoSEQ multiplex PCR, the TCRdb table keeps only in-frame clones and is missing some. The sample yields more than 65,000 clones, 75% to 90% seen once. This sequence was found in a man aged 50 to 59 in good health. Sequencing was performed on blood.

CDR3 sequence (DNA): TGCGCCAGCAGCTTGGCCGCGGGACAAGAGACCCAGTACTTC. It codes for CASSLAAGQETQYF. This rearrangement joins TRBV5-1 to TRBJ2-5; a weak D match, TRBD2 (6 bases). Germline loops: CDR1 SGHRS, CDR2 YFSETQ. V lost 0 bases and J 2 bases, leaving 8 bases between the germline ends. The CDR3 has 14 residues.